This is a list of T cell receptor beta chains from one sample in a study of blood T cell repertoires in COVID-19. TCRdb's table, derived via immunoSEQ multiplex PCR, lists solely in-frame clones and lacks some. This sample yields 310,000 or so clones, of which approximately 88% are seen a single time; roughly 4% belongs to the top ten. Material: peripheral blood. These receptors came from a woman aged 50 to 60 with active or convalescent COVID-19. Both conserved end residues are part of each CDR3. The D gene is left open where the match is weak. Part of the rows lack a size; the others show once, few, many or a class for expanded clones.

d_call: TRBD2
j_call: TRBJ2-1
v_call: TRBV27
clone_size: -
cdr3_aa: CASSRFLGASGGNEQFF
cdr3_nt: TGTGCCAGCAGCCGATTCCTGGGGGCTAGCGGGGGTAATGAGCAGTTCTTC

d_call: TRBD1
j_call: TRBJ1-6
v_call: TRBV6-2/TRBV6-3
clone_size: -
cdr3_aa: CASSYGTGGSPLHF
cdr3_nt: TGTGCCAGCAGTTACGGGACAGGGGGCTCACCCCTCCACTTT

d_call: -
j_call: TRBJ1-1
v_call: TRBV6-6
clone_size: -
cdr3_aa: CASGALNTEAFF
cdr3_nt: TGTGCCAGCGGGGCCCTGAACACTGAAGCTTTCTTT

d_call: TRBD1
j_call: TRBJ1-1
v_call: TRBV28
clone_size: -
cdr3_aa: CASKQGGTEAFF
cdr3_nt: TGTGCCAGCAAGCAGGGGGGCACTGAAGCTTTCTTT

d_call: TRBD1
j_call: TRBJ1-5
v_call: TRBV7-9
clone_size: -
cdr3_aa: CASSFGTGGKNQPQHF
cdr3_nt: TGTGCCAGCAGCTTCGGGACAGGGGGTAAAAATCAGCCCCAGCATTTT

d_call: TRBD1
j_call: TRBJ1-5
v_call: TRBV19
clone_size: -
cdr3_aa: CASSTPGQGLGYSNQPQHF
cdr3_nt: TGTGCCAGTAGTACCCCGGGACAGGGGTTGGGCTATAGCAATCAGCCCCAGCATTTT

d_call: -
j_call: TRBJ1-2
v_call: TRBV7-9
clone_size: -
cdr3_aa: CASSSGAGRRGYTF
cdr3_nt: TGTGCCAGCAGCTCAGGGGCAGGCAGACGTGGCTACACCTTC

d_call: -
j_call: TRBJ2-5
v_call: TRBV7-2
clone_size: once
cdr3_aa: CASSLGAEHQETQYF
cdr3_nt: TGTGCCAGCAGCTTAGGGGCAGAACATCAAGAGACCCAGTACTTC

d_call: TRBD1
j_call: TRBJ1-2
v_call: TRBV6-5
clone_size: once
cdr3_aa: CATSGTARGYTF
cdr3_nt: TGTGCCACCTCCGGGACAGCGCGAGGCTACACCTTC

d_call: -
j_call: TRBJ1-1
v_call: TRBV6-4
clone_size: few
cdr3_aa: CASSEQGNTEAFF
cdr3_nt: TGTGCCAGCAGCGAACAGGGGAACACTGAAGCTTTCTTT

d_call: -
j_call: TRBJ1-3
v_call: TRBV15
clone_size: -
cdr3_aa: CATSRVLGIRPGNTIYF
cdr3_nt: TGTGCCACCAGCAGAGTCCTCGGGATACGACCTGGAAACACCATATATTTT